A single sample gave rise to the 30 T cell receptor beta chains below, sequenced in a study of shared clonotypes between healthy human individuals. The repertoire was sequenced with immunoSEQ multiplex PCR; TCRdb's copy has only in-frame clones and lacks some. The table includes approximately 2.4 million clones, roughly 95% detected once. The source material was naive CD4+ T cells sorted from blood. Sample subset: CD45RA+ positively selected. The receptors shown here come from a man aged 18 to 35 in good health.

This chain joins TRBV30 and TRBJ1-6; D unresolved. Germline loops: CDR1 GTSNPN, CDR2 SVGIG (reference sequence). Deletions cut 0 bases from V and 8 bases from J, with 8 bases between. This CDR3 has 13 amino acids. The CDR3 here is CAWSVPYDSPLHF. The CDR3, as DNA: TGTGCCTGGAGTGTACCGTACGATTCACCCCTCCACTTT.

The chain employs TRBV11-3 and TRBJ2-1; D unclear. In germline, CDR1 is SGHNT, CDR2 YENEEA. The germline V and J ends were trimmed by 4 bases and 4 bases, with 8 bases remaining between them. There are 13 residues in the CDR3. CDR3 amino acids: CASSSGRYNEQFF. DNA of the CDR3: TGTGCCAGCAGCTCCGGGCGTTACAATGAGCAGTTCTTC.

This clone was observed once. CDR3 residues: CASSPRTSGITYNEQFF. For the CDR3, the DNA is TGTGCCAGCTCACCAAGGACTAGCGGGATTACCTACAATGAGCAGTTCTTC. V is TRBV18 and J is TRBJ2-1; 12 bases map to TRBD2. The CDR3 sequence is 17 residues long. V trimming: 2 bases; J trimming: 2 bases; junction bases outside the gene matches: 4. The germline CDR1 and CDR2 sequences are KGHSH and LQKENI. The entire variable domain, with the rest obtained from reference TRBV18 and TRBJ2-1, is as follows: NAGVMQNPRHLVRRRGQEARLRCSPMKGHSHVYWYRQLPEEGLKFMVYLQKENIIDESGMPKERFSAEFPKEGPSILRIQQVVRGDSAAYFCASSPRTSGITYNEQFFGPGTRLTVL.

V gene TRBV30 combines with J gene TRBJ1-6; D is unresolved. Trimming took 2 bases from V and 0 from J, leaving 8 bases between them. Germline V gene data show CDR1 as GTSNPN and CDR2 as SVGIG (reference sequence). CDR3 size: 15 residues. The CDR3 nucleotides read TGTGCCTGGAGTCTGATAAGCTCCTATAATTCACCCCTCCACTTT. Protein sequence: CAWSLISSYNSPLHF.

This chain uses TRBV4-1 with TRBJ1-5; D is unclear. The germline gives CDR1 MGHRA, CDR2 YSYEKL. The CDR3 runs to 14 residues. Trimming left V 4 bases short and J 1 base short, with 8 bases between. CDR3 coding DNA: TGCGCCAGCAGCCCTTTCCAGAGCAATCAGCCCCAGCATTTT. It is translated as CASSPFQSNQPQHF.

With regard to this clone: One end of the junction fails to match germline, which may point to a read error. This sequence joins TRBV28 and TRBJ1-6; no reliable D call. The germline CDR1 and CDR2 sequences are MDHEN and SYDVKM. CDR3 size: 17 residues. CDR3 loop: CASSSVKKTPYNSPLHF. The CDR3, as DNA: TGTGCCAGCAGTTCTGTAAAAAAGACCCCCTACAATTCACCCCTCCACTTT. Drawing the rest from reference TRBV28 and TRBJ1-6, the complete variable domain is DVKVTQSSRYLVKRTGEKVFLECVQDMDHENMFWYRQDPGLGLRLIYFSYDVKMKEKGDIPEGYSVSREKKERFSLILESASTNQTSMYLCASSSVKKTPYNSPLHFGNGTRLTVT.

The chain links TRBV7-9 to TRBJ2-5, with D possibly matching TRBD1 (5 bases). The CDR3 covers 14 residues. Germline V gene lookup returns CDR1 SEHNR and CDR2 FQNEAQ (reference sequence). V lost 2 bases, J lost 2 bases, and 9 bases lay in between. DNA of the CDR3: TGTGCCAGCAGCTTACGGGCAGGGCAAGAGACCCAGTACTTC. Residues: CASSLRAGQETQYF.

The chain has TRBV7-2 and TRBJ1-4; unclear D gene. Trimming stripped 1 base from V and 6 bases from J, with 15 bases between. The CDR3 loop spans 16 amino acids. Germline V CDR1 and CDR2: SGHTA, FQGNSA. In nucleotides, the CDR3 is TGTGCCAGCAGCTTAGGTGGAGGGAAAGGAGATGAAAAACTGTTTTTT. Amino acids: CASSLGGGKGDEKLFF.

V is TRBV6-4 and J is TRBJ2-3; 15 bases match TRBD2. The CDR3 is made up of 18 amino acids. V lost 3 bases to trimming and J lost 0 bases; unmatched junction nucleotides: 4. From germline, CDR1 is MRHNA and CDR2 SNTAGT. This chain's CDR3 is CASSEKGLAGGSTDTQYF. For the CDR3, the DNA is TGTGCCAGCAGTGAGAAGGGACTAGCGGGAGGAAGCACAGATACGCAGTATTTT.

V usage is TRBV5-1 and J usage is TRBJ2-1; D remains ambiguous. The CDR3 runs 11 residues. Trimming took off 4 bases at V and 6 bases at J, with 5 bases between the two ends. The V gene's germline CDR1 is SGHRS and CDR2 YFSETQ. The CDR3 loop reads CASSAFNEQFF. The CDR3 DNA reads as TGCGCCAGCAGCGCCTTCAATGAGCAGTTCTTC.

The genes are TRBV5-1 and TRBJ1-4; tentative D call: TRBD1 (6 bases). Looked up from germline, CDR1 is SGHRS and CDR2 is YFSETQ. The V end lost 0 bases, the J end lost 7 bases, and 16 bases lay between the germline ends. The CDR3 contains 16 residues. The CDR3 DNA reads as TGCGCCAGCAGCTTGGGGCGGGGGCCGGGAGGTGAAAAACTGTTTTTT. Residues: CASSLGRGPGGEKLFF.

The chain joins TRBV6-5 to TRBJ2-6; D unclear. The V end lost 9 bases, the J end lost 4 bases, and 16 bases lay between the germline ends. This CDR3 region has 15 residues. Germline V CDR1 and CDR2: MNHEY, SVGAGI. In DNA form, the CDR3 reads TGTGCCAGTGGAGCCCACGGGTTGGGGGCCAACGTCCTGACTTTC. This codes for CASGAHGLGANVLTF.

A remark on this clone: Distinct nucleotide sequences in the sample also encode this CDR3. J is TRBJ2-7 and V is TRBV10-3, with no clear D. The CDR3 contains 11 residues. The germline V gene encodes CDR1 ENHRY and CDR2 SYGVKD. V was cut by 1 base and J by 6 bases, with 4 bases left in between. This CDR3 reads CAISELGEQYF. CDR3 coding DNA: TGTGCCATCAGTGAGTTGGGCGAGCAGTACTTC.

The rearrangement links TRBV5-1 to TRBJ1-3; no definite D call. CDR3 length: 12 amino acids. V was trimmed by 6 bases and J by 3 bases, leaving 7 bases between them. Per the germline V gene, CDR1 is SGHRS and CDR2 is YFSETQ. CDR3 bases: TGCGCCAGCATCGGAGATGGAAACACCATATATTTT. Translating it yields CASIGDGNTIYF.

The V call is TRBV19, the J call TRBJ2-7; TRBD1 is a possible D gene (6 bases). The V end lost 3 bases, the J end lost 0 bases, and 12 bases lay between the germline ends. The CDR3 loop spans 15 amino acids. CDR1 is LNHDA and CDR2 is SQIVND in the germline V gene (reference sequence). CDR3 protein: CASSISPGHSYEQYF. The CDR3 DNA sequence: TGTGCCAGTAGTATCTCTCCGGGACACTCCTACGAGCAGTACTTC.

The genes are TRBV5-1 and TRBJ1-4; a weak D match, TRBD1 (6 bases). This CDR3 spans 15 amino acids. The V end lost 0 bases, the J end lost 3 bases, and 9 bases lay between the germline ends. Germline V lookup: CDR1 SGHRS, CDR2 YFSETQ. CDR3 protein: CASSLDGGSNEKLFF. The CDR3 DNA sequence: TGCGCCAGCAGCTTGGATGGGGGCTCTAATGAAAAACTGTTTTTT.

The chain links TRBV6-6 to TRBJ2-7; 7 bases match TRBD1. The CDR3 contains 14 residues. The V and J ends lost 6 bases and 2 bases, in that order; junction bases with no gene match: 7. The V gene's germline CDR1 is MNHNY and CDR2 SVGAGI (reference sequence). CDR3 DNA sequence: TGTGCCAGCAGCCTAGGGGGCGTTACCTACGAGCAGTACTTC. Encoded protein: CASSLGGVTYEQYF.

The sample holds a few counts of this clone. The chain is built from TRBV2 and TRBJ1-2, with D perhaps matching TRBD1 (6 bases). CDR1 is SNHLY, CDR2 FYNNEI, per germline. V lost 4 bases and J lost 5, with 14 bases in between. The CDR3 totals 14 residues. The CDR3 sequence: CASSGPGAGYGYTF. The CDR3 bases are TGTGCCAGCAGTGGGCCAGGGGCGGGGTATGGCTACACCTTC.

V is TRBV7-9 and J is TRBJ2-3; D might be TRBD1 or TRBD2, each matching 5 bases. With 5 bases removed from V and 2 bases from J, the gap between germline ends came to 11 bases. Looked up from germline, CDR1 is SEHNR and CDR2 is FQNEAQ (reference sequence). The CDR3 consists of 14 residues. The CDR3 loop is CASSRWGITDTQYF. The CDR3 region has the DNA TGTGCCAGCAGCCGGTGGGGGATCACAGATACGCAGTATTTT.

The chain employs TRBV6-6 and TRBJ1-1; TRBD1 might be the D (6 bases). The CDR3 has 16 amino acids. Germline CDR1 reads MNHNY; CDR2 reads SVGAGI (reference sequence). With 2 bases removed from V and 3 bases from J, the gap between germline ends came to 16 bases. The CDR3 sequence is CASSYDGGPGDTEAFF. The DNA for the CDR3 is TGTGCCAGCAGTTACGATGGGGGGCCCGGGGACACTGAAGCTTTCTTT.

The chain carries TRBV6-1 and TRBJ2-5; D not resolved. V gave up 1 base and J gave up 9 bases, with 15 bases separating them. The germline gives CDR1 MNHNS, CDR2 SASEGT. This CDR3 contains 14 residues. In nucleotides, the CDR3 is TGTGCCAGCAGTGAAGGGCAGAGCCCAAGGGCCCAGTACTTC. This translates into CASSEGQSPRAQYF.

The chain carries TRBV27 and TRBJ1-1, with D uncertain. From germline, CDR1 is MNHEY and CDR2 SMNVEV (reference sequence). The length of the CDR3 is 13 residues. V dropped 3 bases and J dropped 4 bases, with 9 bases sitting between them. CDR3: CASSFGISTEAFF. In DNA form, the CDR3 reads TGTGCCAGCAGTTTTGGGATTTCCACTGAAGCTTTCTTT.

The J gene is TRBJ1-2, the V gene TRBV5-5; 8 bases are shared with TRBD1. V gave up 2 bases and J gave up 1 base; unmatched junction bases: 4. CDR1 and CDR2 (germline): SGHKS, YYEKEE (reference sequence). CDR3 length equals 15 residues. The CDR3, as DNA: TGTGCCAGCAGCTTCAGGGGGCAGGATAACTATGGCTACACCTTC. This codes for CASSFRGQDNYGYTF.

The chain recombines TRBV27 with TRBJ1-6; unclear D gene. Germline V gene data show CDR1 as MNHEY and CDR2 as SMNVEV (reference sequence). This CDR3 spans 18 amino acids. The V and J ends lost 5 bases and 0 bases respectively, with 17 bases between them. CDR3 loop: CASSPRKSMSSYNSPLHF. The DNA of the CDR3 is TGTGCCAGCAGTCCCCGGAAATCGATGAGCTCCTATAATTCACCCCTCCACTTT.

To note about this clone: The junction departs from germline at one end; a sequencing error may be responsible. V gene TRBV7-7 combines with J gene TRBJ2-7; 10 nucleotides align to TRBD2. Germline CDR1 reads SSHAT; CDR2 reads FNYEAQ (reference sequence). The CDR3 loop spans 15 amino acids. The CDR3 loop is CASSLGLAGVSEQYF. The CDR3 DNA sequence: TGTGCTAGCAGCTTAGGGCTAGCGGGAGTATCCGAGCAGTACTTC.

The chain links TRBV6-5 to TRBJ1-5, with D possibly TRBD1 on 6 matching bases. Trimming stripped 6 bases from V and 4 bases from J, with 10 bases between. Germline V gene data show CDR1 as MNHEY and CDR2 as SVGAGI. There are 13 residues in the CDR3. Here the CDR3 reads CASRQGLNQPQHF. The CDR3 nucleotides are TGTGCCAGCAGACAGGGCTTGAATCAGCCCCAGCATTTT.

The chain couples TRBV28 to TRBJ1-2; D is unresolved. V lost 2 bases and J 4 bases, leaving 14 bases between the germline ends. CDR1 is MDHEN and CDR2 is SYDVKM in the germline V gene. This CDR3 spans 15 amino acids. CDR3 bases: TGTGCCAGCAGTTTAAGAAGGTTTTACCTCTATGGCTACACCTTC. It specifies CASSLRRFYLYGYTF.

The chain links TRBV10-3 to TRBJ1-5; D is ambiguous. CDR1 and CDR2 (germline): ENHRY, SYGVKD. The length of the CDR3 is 14 residues. V was clipped by 2 bases and J by 3 bases, with 8 bases between them. In DNA form, the CDR3 reads TGTGCCATCAGTGAGGGCGGGGTCAATCAGCCCCAGCATTTT. It specifies CAISEGGVNQPQHF.

V and J are TRBV7-9 and TRBJ2-3, with TRBD2 as a possible D gene (5 bases). This CDR3 is built from 14 residues. Germline CDR1 and CDR2: SEHNR and FQNEAQ (reference sequence). V was trimmed by 5 bases and J by 2 bases, leaving 11 bases between them. The CDR3 sequence: CASSLTNPTDTQYF. Written as DNA, the CDR3 is TGTGCCAGCAGCCTGACTAACCCCACAGATACGCAGTATTTT.

The CDR3 region has the DNA TGTGCCAGCAGCTTGACTAGCGGGACGAACAACAATGAGCAGTTCTTC. This sequence encodes CASSLTSGTNNNEQFF. J is TRBJ2-1 and V is TRBV11-2; TRBD2 aligns across 11 bases. In germline, CDR1 is SGHAT, CDR2 FQNNGV. CDR3 size: 16 residues. The J segment lost 5 bases and the V segment lost 3 bases, leaving 6 bases of the junction unmatched.